This T cell receptor beta chain was documented in a study of control samples from healthy donors and cancer patients. The germline V gene encodes CDR1 LNHNV and CDR2 YYDKDF (reference sequence). This CDR3 contains 15 residues. The V end lost 0 bases, the J end lost 6 bases, and 13 bases lay between the germline ends. Sequencing used immunoSEQ multiplex PCR; TCRdb keeps in-frame clones, though not all of them. Here the sample spans tens of thousands of clones, approximately 90% being singletons. The table lists this clone with a count of one. V gene TRBV15 combines with J gene TRBJ2-3; unclear D gene. What was sequenced was blood. The TCR originated in a woman in her 30s in good health. CDR3 sequence reads: CATSRDGVQWDTQYF. CDR3 coding DNA: TGTGCCACCAGCAGAGATGGCGTGCAGTGGGATACGCAGTATTTT. Full variable domain (missing parts from reference TRBV15 and TRBJ2-3): DAMVIQNPRYQVTQFGKPVTLSCSQTLNHNVMYWYQQKSSQAPKLLFHYYDKDFNNEADTPDNFQSRRPNTSFCFLDIRSPGLGDTAMYLCATSRDGVQWDTQYFGPGTRLTVL.